The 2 T cell receptor beta chains in this list originate from one sample, sequenced in a study of T-cell memory formation after mild COVID-19. Using its own MiXCR run on the 5' RACE reads, TCRdb lists one record per CDR3 protein. This sample carries about 350,000 distinct CDR3 sequences, around a fifth of them seen once, and the ten largest clones take around a fifth. Sequencing used PBMCs or a T cell subset sorted from them (not recorded which). The receptor set was obtained from a young man who had mild COVID-19 (a few samples of this study predate the infection). Cell type and time point are not known.

This rearrangement joins TRBV11-2 to TRBJ2-7, with D possibly matching TRBD2 (5 bases). The length of the CDR3 is 13 residues. Germline V gene lookup returns CDR1 SGHAT and CDR2 FQNNGV. Trimming pared 5 bases from V and 7 bases from J, leaving 15 bases between. The CDR3 region is CASSDLLRGEQYF. CDR3 coding DNA: TGTGCCAGCAGCGATTTACTACGGGGAGAGCAGTACTTC.

In its sample, this clonotype was seen a few times. This chain uses TRBV29-1 with TRBJ1-3; 7 bases align to TRBD1. The V gene end was trimmed by 7 bases and the J gene end by 4 bases; junction bases not matched to a gene: 10. CDR1 and CDR2 (germline): SQVTM, ANQGSEA. The CDR3 is made up of 14 amino acids. CDR3 sequence: CSALTGMGGNTIYF. CDR3 nucleotides: TGCAGCGCCCTGACAGGGATGGGAGGAAACACCATATATTTT.